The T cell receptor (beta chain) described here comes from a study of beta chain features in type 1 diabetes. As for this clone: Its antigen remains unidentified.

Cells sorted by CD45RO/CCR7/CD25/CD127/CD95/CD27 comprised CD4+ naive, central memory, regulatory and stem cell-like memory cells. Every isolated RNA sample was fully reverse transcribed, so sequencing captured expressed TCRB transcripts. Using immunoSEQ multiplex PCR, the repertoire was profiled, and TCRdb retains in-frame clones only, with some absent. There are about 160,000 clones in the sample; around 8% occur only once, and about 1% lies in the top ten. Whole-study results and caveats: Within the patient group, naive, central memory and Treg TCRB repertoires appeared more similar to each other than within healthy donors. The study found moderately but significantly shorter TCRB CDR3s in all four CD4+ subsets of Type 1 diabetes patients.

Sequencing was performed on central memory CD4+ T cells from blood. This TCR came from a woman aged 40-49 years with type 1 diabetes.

CDR3 nucleotides: TGTGCCAGCAGCCAAGATACCAGCGGGGAGCAGTACTTC. Amino acid sequence: CASSQDTSGEQYF. The chain joins TRBV4-2 to TRBJ2-7, with D tentatively TRBD2 (6 bases). Per germline, CDR1 LGHNA and CDR2 YNFKEQ. V was trimmed by 0 bases and J by 7 bases, leaving 10 bases between them. The CDR3 contains 13 residues.